This TCR beta chain was obtained from a study of blood T cell repertoires in COVID-19. Study at large: Donors in the United States, Italy and Spain gave samples during acute or convalescent COVID-19. The analysed material was cDNA or gDNA that came from T cells, B-cell-depleted T cells, or PBMCs.

Recovered status in Cohort 3 required two negative PCRs, clearance, or symptom resolution. This CDR3 contains 15 residues. The ends were cut back, 5 bases at V and 2 bases at J, with 15 bases in the middle. Germline CDR1 and CDR2: MNHEY and SMNVEV (reference sequence). Source study methods: The assay estimated nucleated cells by amplifying reference gene primers. Using immunoSEQ multiplex PCR, the repertoire was profiled, and TCRdb retains in-frame clones only, with some absent. The DNA was the basis for D and trimming; V, J and clone size are from that table. In the table there are fewer than 250,000 clones, about 81% of which are singletons. The count of this clone is one.

Source material: PBMCs or T cells enriched from blood (not recorded which). V and J are TRBV27 and TRBJ2-5; a weak D match, TRBD2 (6 bases). The sequence was collected from a woman in her 30s who had recovered from COVID-19. The CDR3 coding sequence is TGTGCCAGCAGTCAAAGAGAGGCGGGGCAAGAGACCCAGTACTTC. It specifies CASSQREAGQETQYF.